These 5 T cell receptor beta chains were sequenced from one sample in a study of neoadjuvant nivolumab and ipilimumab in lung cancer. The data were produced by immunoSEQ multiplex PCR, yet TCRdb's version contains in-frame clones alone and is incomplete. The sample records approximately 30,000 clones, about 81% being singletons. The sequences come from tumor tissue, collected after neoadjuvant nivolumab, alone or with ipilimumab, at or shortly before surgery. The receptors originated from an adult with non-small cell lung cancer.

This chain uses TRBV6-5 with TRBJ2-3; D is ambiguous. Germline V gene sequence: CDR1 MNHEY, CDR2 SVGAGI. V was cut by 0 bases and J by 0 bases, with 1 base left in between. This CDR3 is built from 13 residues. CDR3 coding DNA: TGTGCCAGCAGTTACTCCAGCACAGATACGCAGTATTTT. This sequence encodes CASSYSSTDTQYF.

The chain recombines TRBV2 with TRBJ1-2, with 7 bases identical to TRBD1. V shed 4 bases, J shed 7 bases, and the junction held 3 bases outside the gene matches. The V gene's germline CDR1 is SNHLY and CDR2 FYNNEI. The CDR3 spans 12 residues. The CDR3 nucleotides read TGTGCCAGCAGTGGACAGGGAATTGGCTACACCTTC. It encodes CASSGQGIGYTF.

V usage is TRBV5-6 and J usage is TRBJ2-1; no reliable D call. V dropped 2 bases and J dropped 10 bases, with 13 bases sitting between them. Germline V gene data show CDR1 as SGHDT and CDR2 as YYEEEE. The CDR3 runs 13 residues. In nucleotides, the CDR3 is TGTGCCAGCAGCTTTACCACCTTTGGAGAGCAGTTCTTC. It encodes CASSFTTFGEQFF.

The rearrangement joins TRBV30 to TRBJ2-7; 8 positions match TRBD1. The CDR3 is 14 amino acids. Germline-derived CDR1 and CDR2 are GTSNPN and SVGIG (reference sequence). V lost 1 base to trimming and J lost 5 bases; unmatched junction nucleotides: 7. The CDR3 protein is CAWSALGQGDEQYF. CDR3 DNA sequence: TGTGCCTGGAGTGCCTTAGGACAGGGAGACGAGCAGTACTTC.

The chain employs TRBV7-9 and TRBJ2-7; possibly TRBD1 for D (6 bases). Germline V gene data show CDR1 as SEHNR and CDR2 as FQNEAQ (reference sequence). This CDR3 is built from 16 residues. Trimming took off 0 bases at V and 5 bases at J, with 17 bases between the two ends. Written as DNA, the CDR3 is TGTGCCAGCAGCTTAGCAGTTGGGACACCTCTTCACGAGCAGTACTTC. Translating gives CASSLAVGTPLHEQYF.